This T cell receptor beta chain was found in a study of OX40 agonist ivuxolimab in advanced cancers. For the study at large: Patients were treated with intravenous ivuxolimab, dosed at 0.01 to 10 mg/kg and infused every 2 weeks.

Baseline, cycle 4 day 1, and cycle 7 day 1 were the blood sampling points. General observations from the study: The authors also found low normalized T-cell clonal expansion in some nonresponders. Averaging showed that CD8+ T cells had more expanded clones than CD4+ did.

Trimming removed 3 bases from V and 15 bases from J, with 31 bases in between. Per the germline V gene, CDR1 is SGHDT and CDR2 is YYEEEE. This CDR3 comprises 17 residues. Method: immunoSEQ multiplex PCR; TCRdb's copy keeps in-frame clones and lacks some. This table has roughly 56,000 clones, 87% appearing once. Concerning this clone itself: What it recognizes is unknown.

The V and J genes are TRBV5-6 and TRBJ2-1; maybe TRBD1 (7 bases). This sample comprised CD4+ or CD8+ T cells sorted from blood, obtained in a trial of the OX40 agonist ivuxolimab. This receptor was identified in an adult with an advanced solid tumor such as melanoma, head and neck, liver or kidney cancer. The CDR3 reads CASSSSDRVGSGRYAFF. CDR3 in DNA: TGTGCCAGCAGCTCCTCCGACAGGGTAGGTAGCGGACGTTATGCGTTCTTC.